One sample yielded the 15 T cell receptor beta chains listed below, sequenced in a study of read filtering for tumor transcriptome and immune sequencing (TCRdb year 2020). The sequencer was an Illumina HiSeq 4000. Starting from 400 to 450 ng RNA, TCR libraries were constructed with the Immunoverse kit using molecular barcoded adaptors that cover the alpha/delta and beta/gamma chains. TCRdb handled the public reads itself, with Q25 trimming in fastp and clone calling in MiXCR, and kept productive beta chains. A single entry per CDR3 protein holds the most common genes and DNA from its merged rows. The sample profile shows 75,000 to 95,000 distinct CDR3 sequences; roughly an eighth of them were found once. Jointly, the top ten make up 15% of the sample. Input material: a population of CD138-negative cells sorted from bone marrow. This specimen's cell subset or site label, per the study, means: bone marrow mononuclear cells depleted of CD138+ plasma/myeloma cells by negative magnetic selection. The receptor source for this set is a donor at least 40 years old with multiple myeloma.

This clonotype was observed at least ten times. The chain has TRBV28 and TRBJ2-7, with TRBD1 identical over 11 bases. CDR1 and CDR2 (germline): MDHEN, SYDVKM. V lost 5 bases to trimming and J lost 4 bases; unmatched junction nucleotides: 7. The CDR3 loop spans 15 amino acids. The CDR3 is CASSTGQGAPYEQYF. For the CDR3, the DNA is TGTGCCAGCAGTACTGGACAGGGGGCCCCTTACGAGCAGTACTTC.

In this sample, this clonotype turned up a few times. The CDR3 coding sequence is TGTGCCAGCAGCCTAACCCAGACTAGCGGGAGAGCAGAGACCCAGTACTTC. Translated: CASSLTQTSGRAETQYF. The chain links TRBV4-2 to TRBJ2-5; 12 bases line up with TRBD2. The germline V gene has CDR1 LGHNA and CDR2 YNFKEQ. Trimming took 4 bases from V and 4 from J; bases not matched to a gene: 10. The CDR3 is 17 amino acids.

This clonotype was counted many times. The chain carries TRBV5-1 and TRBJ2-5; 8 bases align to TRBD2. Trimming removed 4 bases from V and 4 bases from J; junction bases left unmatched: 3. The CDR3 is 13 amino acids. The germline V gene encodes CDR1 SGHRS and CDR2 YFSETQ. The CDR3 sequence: CASSLLAAETQYF. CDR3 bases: TGCGCCAGCAGCCTACTAGCGGCAGAGACCCAGTACTTC.

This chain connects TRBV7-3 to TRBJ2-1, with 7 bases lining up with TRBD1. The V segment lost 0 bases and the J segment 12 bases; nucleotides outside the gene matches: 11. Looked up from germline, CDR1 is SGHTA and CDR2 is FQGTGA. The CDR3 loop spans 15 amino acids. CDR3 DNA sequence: TGTGCCAGCAGCTTAACGGGACAGAGGGGTCAAGGGCAGTTCTTC. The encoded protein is CASSLTGQRGQGQFF.

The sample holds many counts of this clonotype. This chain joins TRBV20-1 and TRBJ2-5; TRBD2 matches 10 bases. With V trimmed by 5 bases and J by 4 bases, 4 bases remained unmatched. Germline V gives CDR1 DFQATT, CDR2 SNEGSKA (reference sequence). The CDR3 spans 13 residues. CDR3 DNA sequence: TGCAGTGCTGTCCTAGCGGGAGCAGAGACCCAGTACTTC. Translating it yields CSAVLAGAETQYF.

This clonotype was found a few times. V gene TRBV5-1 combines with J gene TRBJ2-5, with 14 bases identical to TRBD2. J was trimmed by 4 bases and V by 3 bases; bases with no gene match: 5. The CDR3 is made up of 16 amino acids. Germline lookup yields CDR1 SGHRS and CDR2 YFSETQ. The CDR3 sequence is CASSSRLAGGGETQYF. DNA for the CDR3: TGCGCCAGCAGCTCCAGACTAGCGGGAGGGGGAGAGACCCAGTACTTC.

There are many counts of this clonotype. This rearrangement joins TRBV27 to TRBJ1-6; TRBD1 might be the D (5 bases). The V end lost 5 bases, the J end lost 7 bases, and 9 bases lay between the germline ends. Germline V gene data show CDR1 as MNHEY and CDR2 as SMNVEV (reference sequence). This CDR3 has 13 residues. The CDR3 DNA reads TGTGCCAGCAGTCAGGGTAGAAATTCACCCCTCCACTTT. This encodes CASSQGRNSPLHF.

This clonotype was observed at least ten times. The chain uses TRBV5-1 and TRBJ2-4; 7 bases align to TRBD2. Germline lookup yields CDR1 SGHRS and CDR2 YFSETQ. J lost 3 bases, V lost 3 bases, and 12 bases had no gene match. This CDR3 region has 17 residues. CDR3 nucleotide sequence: TGCGCCAGCAGCTCGGTGTTTGGCGGGAGAGGCAAAAACATTCAGTACTTC. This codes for CASSSVFGGRGKNIQYF.

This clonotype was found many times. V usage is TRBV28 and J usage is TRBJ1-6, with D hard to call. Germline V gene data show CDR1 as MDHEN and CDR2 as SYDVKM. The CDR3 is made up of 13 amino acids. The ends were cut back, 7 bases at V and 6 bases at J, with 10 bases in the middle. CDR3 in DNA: TGTGCCAGCAAGTCGACTTCTAATTCACCCCTCCACTTT. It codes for CASKSTSNSPLHF.

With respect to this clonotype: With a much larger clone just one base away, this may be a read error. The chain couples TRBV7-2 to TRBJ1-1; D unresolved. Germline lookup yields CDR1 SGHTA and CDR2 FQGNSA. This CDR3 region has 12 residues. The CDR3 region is CASSPQDTEALF. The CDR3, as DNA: TGTGCCAGCAGCCCCCAGGATACTGAAGCTCTCTTT.

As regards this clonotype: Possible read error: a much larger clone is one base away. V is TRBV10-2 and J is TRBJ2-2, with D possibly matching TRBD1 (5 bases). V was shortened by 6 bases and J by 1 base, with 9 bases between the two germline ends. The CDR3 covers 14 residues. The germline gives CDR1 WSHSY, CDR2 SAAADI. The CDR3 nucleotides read TGCGCCAGCAGGGGGCCAGGGAACACCGGGGAGCTGTTTTTT. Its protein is CASRGPGNTGELFF.

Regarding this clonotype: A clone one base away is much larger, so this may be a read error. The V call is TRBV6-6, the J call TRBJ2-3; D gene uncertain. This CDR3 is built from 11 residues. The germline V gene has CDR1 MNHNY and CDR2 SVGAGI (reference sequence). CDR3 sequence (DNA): TGTGCCAGCAGTTCCTCGGATACGCTGTATTTT. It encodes CASSSSDTLYF.

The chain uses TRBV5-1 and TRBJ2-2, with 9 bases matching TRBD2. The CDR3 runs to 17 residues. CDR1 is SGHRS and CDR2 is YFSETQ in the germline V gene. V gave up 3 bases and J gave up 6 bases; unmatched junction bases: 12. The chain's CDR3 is CASSSGGGRAVSGELFF. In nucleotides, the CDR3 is TGCGCCAGCAGCTCAGGTGGCGGGAGGGCCGTCTCCGGGGAGCTGTTTTTT.

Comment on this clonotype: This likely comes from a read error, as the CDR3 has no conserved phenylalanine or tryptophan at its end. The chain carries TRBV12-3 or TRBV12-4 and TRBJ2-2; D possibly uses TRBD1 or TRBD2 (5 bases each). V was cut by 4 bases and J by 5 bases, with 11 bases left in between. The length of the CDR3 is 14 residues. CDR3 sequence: CASSSGPITGELFS. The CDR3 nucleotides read TGTGCCAGCAGTTCGGGGCCCATAACCGGGGAGCTGTTTTCT.

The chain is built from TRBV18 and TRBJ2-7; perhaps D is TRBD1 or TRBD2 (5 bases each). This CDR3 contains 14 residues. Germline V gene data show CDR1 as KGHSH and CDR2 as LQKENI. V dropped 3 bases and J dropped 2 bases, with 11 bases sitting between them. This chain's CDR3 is CASSPGTEAYEQYF. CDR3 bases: TGTGCCAGCTCACCCGGGACGGAGGCCTACGAGCAGTACTTC.